This is a list of T cell receptor beta chains from one sample in a study of T cell responses to AZD1222 COVID-19 vaccine. Data came from immunoSEQ multiplex PCR; TCRdb stores just in-frame clones and leaves some out. The sample consists of roughly 100,000 clones, 86% of them appearing once. The sample here was peripheral blood, taken on day 0 of AZD1222 vaccination. These receptors were taken from an adult in good health. CDR3s leave out the opening cysteine and the closing phenylalanine or tryptophan. The order of the fields is J gene, V gene, CDR3 protein.

>TRBJ2-3|TRBV24-1
ATSDLDTQY
>TRBJ1-2|TRBV7-9
ASRGGKSAPGYT
>TRBJ2-7|TRBV28
AIRGQAAEQY
>TRBJ1-6|TRBV5-1
ASSTTGTNNSPLH
>TRBJ2-4|TRBV14
ASSRDRGAKNIQY
>TRBJ2-2|TRBV5-1
ASSTGPNTGELF
>TRBJ1-6|TRBV5-6
ASSLETGVGNSPLH
>TRBJ2-5|TRBV7-8
ASSSLREAEETQY
>TRBJ2-1|TRBV23-1
ASRKNFNEQF
>TRBJ1-6|TRBV20-1
SASLGGADSPLH
>TRBJ1-5|TRBV6-1
ASSDPGGKGQPQH
>TRBJ2-1|TRBV14
ASSPRTSGTRDEQF
>TRBJ2-1|TRBV4-3
ASSQDRGYINEQF
>TRBJ1-5|TRBV7-2
ASSRGQNQPQH
>TRBJ2-7|TRBV12-3/TRBV12-4
ASSQLYEQY
>TRBJ2-7|TRBV3-1/TRBV3-2
ASSHPPRAGGEQY
>TRBJ2-3|TRBV27
ASSVLAGGRGDTQY
>TRBJ2-3|TRBV21-1
ASSKKLRLAYTQY
>TRBJ2-7|TRBV29-1
SVEDRLAGPAPYEQY
>TRBJ2-1|TRBV19
ASSPRQGAVYNEQF